This TCR beta chain was retrieved from a study of regulatory dendritic cells for organ transplantation. The assay was immunoSEQ multiplex PCR, and TCRdb's table has in-frame clones only and misses some. The data show around 5,000 clones, 50% to 70% seen once. V lost 2 bases to trimming and J lost 4 bases, with 6 bases between them. Germline assignment: CDR1 SGDLS and CDR2 YYNGEE. The CDR3 runs 12 residues. Source material: memory CD8+ T cells from blood. The subset here: CD45RO+ memory T cells. V is TRBV9 and J is TRBJ1-2; D unclear. The clonotype comes from a human donor in good health. The CDR3 region has the DNA TGTGCCAGCAGCGTCGGGAGCTATGGCTACACCTTC. Translation: CASSVGSYGYTF.